The entry below gives a single TCR beta chain sequence along with its context. Its antigen is not known. The sample is drawn from a study of PD-1 blockade in mismatch repair-deficient tumors. Study summary: Patients had approximately 12 mismatch repair-deficient cancer types and were previously treated and progressing. Notes on the study in general: Tumor-resident clones, often absent from pretreatment blood, expanded after pembrolizumab and then contracted.

PCR or immunohistochemistry showed mismatch repair deficiency in every enrolled patient. TCRs were sequenced from three patients responding to pembrolizumab. CDR3 length: 13 residues. The V and J ends lost 5 bases and 5 bases respectively, with 11 bases between them. From germline, CDR1 is SGHTA and CDR2 FQGTGA. Using immunoSEQ multiplex PCR, the repertoire was profiled, and TCRdb retains in-frame clones only, with some absent. The table shows roughly 80,000 clones, with 81% occurring only once. Source: peripheral blood, taken 12 weeks after starting pembrolizumab. V gene TRBV7-3 combines with J gene TRBJ2-3; D remains ambiguous. This sequence was found in an adult with mismatch repair-deficient cancer. CDR3 sequence: CASSPRRGDTQYF. CDR3 nucleotides: TGTGCCAGCAGCCCTCGTCGAGGAGATACGCAGTATTTT.